The T cell receptor beta chain described here comes from a study of blood T cell repertoires in COVID-19. Clones were sequenced by immunoSEQ multiplex PCR, and TCRdb holds only the in-frame ones, with some missing. The table includes hundreds of thousands of clones, 86% detected once. V lost 2 bases and J lost 3, with 11 bases in between. Looked up from germline, CDR1 is SNHLY and CDR2 is FYNNEI. This CDR3 contains 14 residues. The sequence derives from a woman aged 30 to 39 who had recovered from COVID-19. V usage is TRBV2 and J usage is TRBJ2-7; maybe TRBD2 (7 bases). Sequencing input: peripheral blood. The CDR3 coding sequence is TGTGCCAGCAGTGAAAGGGGGAGGGTCTACGAGCAGTACTTC. It is translated as CASSERGRVYEQYF.